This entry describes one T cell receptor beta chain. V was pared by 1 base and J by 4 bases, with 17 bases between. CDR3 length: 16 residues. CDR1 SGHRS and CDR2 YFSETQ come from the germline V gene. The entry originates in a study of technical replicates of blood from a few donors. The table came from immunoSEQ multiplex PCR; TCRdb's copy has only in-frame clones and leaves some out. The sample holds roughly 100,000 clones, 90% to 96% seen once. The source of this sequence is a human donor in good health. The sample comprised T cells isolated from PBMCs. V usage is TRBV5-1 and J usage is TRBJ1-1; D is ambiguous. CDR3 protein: CASSLSPSGAGTEAFF. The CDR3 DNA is TGCGCCAGCAGCTTGAGCCCTTCCGGAGCGGGCACTGAAGCTTTCTTT. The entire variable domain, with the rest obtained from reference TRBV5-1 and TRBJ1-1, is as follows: KAGVTQTPRYLIKTRGQQVTLSCSPISGHRSVSWYQQTPGQGLQFLFEYFSETQRNKGNFPGRFSGRQFSNSRSEMNVSTLELGDSALYLCASSLSPSGAGTEAFFGQGTRLTVV.